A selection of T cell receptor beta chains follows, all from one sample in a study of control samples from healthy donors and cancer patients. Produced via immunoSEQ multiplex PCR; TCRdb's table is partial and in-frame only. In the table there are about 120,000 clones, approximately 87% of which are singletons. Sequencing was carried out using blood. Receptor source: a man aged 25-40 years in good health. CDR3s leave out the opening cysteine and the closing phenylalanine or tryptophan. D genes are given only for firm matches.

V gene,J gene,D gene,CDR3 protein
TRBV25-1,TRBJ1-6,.,ASSEYQGLESPLH
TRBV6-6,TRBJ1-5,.,ASSYAAGNQPQH
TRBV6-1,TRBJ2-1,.,ASSESSRLIRNEQF
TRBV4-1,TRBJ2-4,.,ASSQAGPGKGNIQY
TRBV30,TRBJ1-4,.,AWSDGGGKKLF
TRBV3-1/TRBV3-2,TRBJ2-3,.,ASSQFQGPQDTQY
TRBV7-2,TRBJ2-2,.,ASSLNQGTGELF
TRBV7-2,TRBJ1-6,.,ASSPGMLTASPLH
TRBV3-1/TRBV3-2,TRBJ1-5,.,ASSQAGINQPQH
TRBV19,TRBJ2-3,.,ASSKGLLPDTQY
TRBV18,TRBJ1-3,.,ASSPPSRRGTIY
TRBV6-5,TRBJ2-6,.,ASRQGYSGANVLT
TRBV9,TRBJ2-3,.,ASSSDRITDTQY